The clone carrying this T cell receptor (beta chain) was seen repeatedly, ten times or more. Its target is not known. This entry belongs to a study of naive and memory T cell subsets. Regarding the study as a whole: A few larger clonotypes appeared in naive repertoires, especially CD8, possibly memory cells re-expressing CD45RA.

CD4+ T cell IFNgamma after overnight CMV lysate exposure gave donor CMV status. The CDR3 covers 16 residues. With 1 base removed from V and 0 bases from J, the gap between germline ends came to 11 bases. An equimolar mix of two oligonucleotides served as the beta constant-region primer for TRBC1 and TRBC2. The ligated cDNA underwent four PCR rounds using SP2 and nested alpha and beta constant-region primers. A 12-nucleotide UMI and the SP2 primer were added to the cDNA 3' end by oligonucleotide ligation. TCRdb analysed the UMI-ligation and nested PCR reads with MiXCR anew, one entry per CDR3 protein. The sample holds some 110,000 distinct CDR3 sequences; roughly 15% are singletons and the top ten take around 3%.

The rearrangement joins TRBV12-3 or TRBV12-4 to TRBJ2-3; D is perhaps TRBD2 (5 bases). This TCR derives from a human donor in good health. Sequencing input: naive CD8+ T cells from blood. CDR3 protein: CASSLELVPSTDTQYF. CDR3 DNA sequence: TGTGCCAGCAGTTTAGAACTAGTTCCTAGCACAGATACGCAGTATTTT.